Included here is one T cell receptor (beta chain) sequence, with context. Profiling relied on immunoSEQ multiplex PCR, and the TCRdb table lists in-frame clones only, not all of them. The sample shows 65,000 to 75,000 clones, 80% to 95% of them seen only once. This record comes from a study of T cell changes during pregnancy in multiple sclerosis. Looked up from germline, CDR1 is SGHTA and CDR2 is FQGNSA. This CDR3 is 18 amino acids long. With 1 base clipped from V and 7 bases from J, the junction kept 13 bases outside the gene matches. The source material was peripheral blood, sampled in the second trimester of pregnancy. This TCR came from a female donor with multiple sclerosis, enrolled in a pregnancy study. V and J are TRBV7-2 and TRBJ1-2, with 12 bases identical to TRBD1. The CDR3 protein is CASSLGGGTGGSEVGYTF. The CDR3 coding sequence is TGTGCCAGCAGCTTAGGAGGTGGGACAGGGGGCTCTGAGGTTGGCTACACCTTC. Supplemented by reference TRBV7-2 and TRBJ1-2, the full variable domain reads GAGVSQSPSNKVTEKGKDVELRCDPISGHTALYWYRQSLGQGLEFLIYFQGNSAPDKSGLPSDRFSAERTGGSVSTLTIQRTQQEDSAVYLCASSLGGGTGGSEVGYTFGSGTRLTVV.